This T cell receptor beta chain derives from a study of cytomegalovirus exposure and HLA in healthy donors. The overall study: A prior study identified 90 million to 120 million unique TCR beta sequences from about 179 million T cells.

This clone showed up just once. Its antigen remains unidentified. The PCR ran on 60 Vbeta and 13 Jbeta primers. The data were produced by immunoSEQ multiplex PCR, yet TCRdb's version contains in-frame clones alone and is incomplete. The sample carries 100,000 to 120,000 clones, approximately 80% recorded once. Study-level points and caveats: As a later analysis showed, a missense DCLRE1C variant was linked to trimming of TCR beta V- and J-genes. Cytomegalovirus-associated TCR beta chains were listed, numbering approximately 150. Exclusion as indistinguishable affected some V segments, including TRBV6-2 and TRBV6-3.

The CDR3 is 14 amino acids. V shed 5 bases and J 5 bases; nucleotides not matched to a gene: 6. CDR1 and CDR2 (germline): PRHDT, FYEKMQ (reference sequence). This TCR derives from a male donor in good health and CMV-seronegative. The rearrangement joins TRBV13 to TRBJ2-7; 10 nucleotides match TRBD1. Input material: PBMCs. The CDR3, as DNA: TGTGCCAGCAGCCTCCGGGACAGGGGACACGAGCAGTACTTC. Its protein product is CASSLRDRGHEQYF.